A selection of T cell receptor beta chains follows, all from one sample in a study of T-cell reconstitution after alpha-beta-depleted transplantation in children. Using its own MiXCR run on the PCR reads, TCRdb lists one record per CDR3 protein. The sample shows around 340,000 distinct CDR3 sequences, less than 15% of them seen only once. The sequenced sample was PBMCs, obtained from the stem cell graft. The source is a human donor who donated a stem cell graft to a child with Fanconi anemia. CDR3s include the opening cysteine and the closing phenylalanine or tryptophan. A D gene is named only where the DNA matches it firmly. The size entry is marked missing in some rows and otherwise reads once, few, many or a size class.

V	J	length	D	size	DNA	CDR3
TRBV11-3	TRBJ2-7	13	.	few	TGTGCCAGCAGCCTAGGTCCGGTCAACGAGCAGTACTTC	CASSLGPVNEQYF
TRBV12-3/TRBV12-4	TRBJ2-1	15	.	many	TGTGCCAGCAGTTCGGCCCGGGGTGTGGACAATGAGCAGTTCTTC	CASSSARGVDNEQFF
TRBV12-3/TRBV12-4	TRBJ2-2	16	TRBD1	.	TGTGCCAGCAGCCGACATCGGGACAGGGGAACCGGGGAGCTGTTTTTT	CASSRHRDRGTGELFF
TRBV12-3/TRBV12-4	TRBJ2-1	15	TRBD1	many	TGTGCCAGCAACCGCGCCGGACAGGGTTACAATGAGCAGTTCTTC	CASNRAGQGYNEQFF
TRBV6-5	TRBJ1-1	12	.	.	TGTGCCAGCAAGACTTGGGACACTGAAGCTTTCTTT	CASKTWDTEAFF
TRBV7-9	TRBJ2-5	15	.	.	TGTGCCAGCAGCTTACTAGGGTCATTACGGGAGACCCAGTACTTC	CASSLLGSLRETQYF
TRBV19	TRBJ1-5	15	.	.	TGTGCCAGTAGTGTACAGGGCAACGGCAATCAGCCCCAGCATTTT	CASSVQGNGNQPQHF
TRBV5-1	TRBJ1-2	15	.	many	TGCGCCAGCAGCTGGGGGCAGGGAGTCAACTATGGCTACACCTTC	CASSWGQGVNYGYTF
TRBV7-9	TRBJ2-3	15	TRBD2	.	TGTGCCAGCAGCTTCGACGGGGGGGCCTCAGATACGCAGTATTTT	CASSFDGGASDTQYF
TRBV5-1	TRBJ2-5	17	TRBD1	few	TGCGCCAGCAGCAGAAGGACAGGGGGTGCCTACCAAGAGACCCAGTACTTC	CASSRRTGGAYQETQYF
TRBV12-3/TRBV12-4	TRBJ1-1	13	.	many	TGTGCCAGCAGCTTCAACGGACAGACTGAAGCTTTCTTT	CASSFNGQTEAFF
TRBV3-1	TRBJ2-1	15	TRBD2	few	TGTGCCAGCAGCCAACACCGGGGGGGTCGCAATGAGCAGTTCTTC	CASSQHRGGRNEQFF
TRBV5-8	TRBJ2-1	13	.	.	TGTGCCAGCAGCCTAGGACGCGGCTATGAGCAGTTCTTC	CASSLGRGYEQFF
TRBV9	TRBJ2-3	17	TRBD2	few	TGTGCCAGCAGCCCCCGAGCTAGCGGCCTGGGAGGAGATACGCAGTATTTT	CASSPRASGLGGDTQYF
TRBV30	TRBJ1-1	11	.	few	TGTGCCTGGAGTCCCCGCTCTGAAGCTTTCTTT	CAWSPRSEAFF
TRBV25-1	TRBJ1-6	13	TRBD1	few	TGTGCCAGCAGGGACAGGGGATATTCACCCCTCCACTTT	CASRDRGYSPLHF
TRBV7-2	TRBJ1-5	13	.	many	TGTGCCAGCAGCTTAACAGACAATCAGCCCCAGCATTTT	CASSLTDNQPQHF
TRBV27	TRBJ2-5	14	.	few	TGTGCCAGCAGCCCCCTGGCTTCCCAAGAGACCCAGTACTTC	CASSPLASQETQYF
TRBV7-8	TRBJ2-3	14	.	few	TGTGCCAGCACCCCACTAGTGAGCACAGATACGCAGTATTTT	CASTPLVSTDTQYF
TRBV14	TRBJ2-3	13	TRBD1	.	TGTGCCAGCAGGGACAGGTACACAGATACGCAGTATTTT	CASRDRYTDTQYF
TRBV7-9	TRBJ1-6	15	TRBD1	few	TGTGCCAGCAGCTCCACAGGGGGCACTCGGTCACCCCTCCACTTT	CASSSTGGTRSPLHF
TRBV3-1	TRBJ2-5	16	.	many	TGTGCCAGCAGCCCTACACCCGACAGTGCTCAAGAGACCCAGTACTTC	CASSPTPDSAQETQYF